A single sample gave rise to the 25 T cell receptor beta chains below, sequenced in a study of blood T cells in healthy people across ages. It was with a sample-barcoded 5' primer and a J-beta primer mix that a second PCR of about 7 to 12 cycles was run. Via MiXCR, TCRdb re-called the 5' RACE reads, giving one row per CDR3 protein. This sample has some 890,000 distinct CDR3 sequences, with about 29% found just once. In addition, the sample was reused for a study of T cells of mothers and their children.

Sequenced sample: blood. Source of these receptors: a middle-aged woman in good health.

The chain links TRBV12-3 or TRBV12-4 to TRBJ1-1, with TRBD1 matching over 8 bases. Trimming took 3 bases from V and 3 from J; bases not matched to a gene: 3. This CDR3 contains 14 residues. DNA for the CDR3: TGTGCCAGCAGTTTTTCACAGGGGGACACTGAAGCTTTCTTT. Protein: CASSFSQGDTEAFF.

This clonotype appeared many times. The chain is built from TRBV7-2 and TRBJ2-7; TRBD1 agrees at 9 bases. The V gene end was trimmed by 3 bases and the J gene end by 5 bases; junction bases not matched to a gene: 5. The V gene's germline CDR1 is SGHTA and CDR2 FQGNSA. The CDR3 contains 14 residues. The CDR3 region has the DNA TGTGCCAGCAGCTTTACACAGGGGGCCAACGAGCAGTACTTC. Translating it yields CASSFTQGANEQYF.

A remark on this clonotype: Just one base apart from a much larger clone, this may be a read error. The V call is TRBV6-6, the J call TRBJ2-5; 8 bases fit TRBD1. CDR1 and CDR2 (germline): MNHNY, SVGAGI (reference sequence). With 0 bases clipped from V and 7 bases from J, the junction kept 7 bases outside the gene matches. The CDR3 spans 15 residues. The chain's CDR3 is CASSYSDRVGGTQYF. The CDR3 DNA reads TGTGCCAGCAGTTACTCGGACAGGGTAGGAGGGACCCAGTACTTC.

This clonotype was counted many times. The chain couples TRBV6-2 or TRBV6-3 to TRBJ1-2; 12 bases fit TRBD1. J was trimmed by 7 bases and V by 8 bases; bases with no gene match: 17. The CDR3 runs 17 residues. Germline CDR1 reads MNHEY; CDR2 reads SVGEGT. The CDR3 region is CASGSNRDRGPSGGYTF. The CDR3 DNA sequence: TGTGCCAGCGGCTCGAACCGGGACAGGGGGCCTAGTGGTGGCTACACCTTC.

This chain links TRBV5-1 with TRBJ1-1; D possibly corresponds to TRBD1 (5 bases). With 1 base removed from V and 4 bases from J, the gap between germline ends came to 17 bases. CDR1 is SGHRS, CDR2 YFSETQ, per germline. CDR3 size: 16 residues. The CDR3 here is CASSLWQGMLSTEAFF. CDR3 bases: TGCGCCAGCAGCTTGTGGCAGGGAATGCTAAGCACTGAAGCTTTCTTT.

This clonotype occurred a few times. A single base separates this from a much larger clone, so it may be a read error. The V gene is TRBV7-3, the J gene TRBJ2-4; 11 bases line up with TRBD2. V trimming: 5 bases; J trimming: 13 bases; junction bases outside the gene matches: 16. Germline lookup yields CDR1 SGHTA and CDR2 FQGTGA. This CDR3 is built from 16 residues. The CDR3 here is CASSPSPTSGGDEQYF. The CDR3 region has the DNA TGTGCCAGCAGCCCGTCCCCCACTAGCGGGGGCGATGAGCAGTACTTC.

With regard to this clonotype: One base away lies a much larger clone, so this may be a sequencing read error. The V call is TRBV5-1, the J call TRBJ2-7; tentative D call: TRBD2 (6 bases). The germline V gene has CDR1 SGHRS and CDR2 YFSETQ. V was cut by 4 bases and J by 3 bases, with 11 bases left in between. The CDR3 runs 13 residues. CDR3 loop: CASSEGLNYEQYF. CDR3 DNA sequence: TGCGCCAGCAGCGAGGGACTTAACTACGAGCAGTACTTC.

With respect to this clonotype: This may be a read error, as it is one base from a much larger clone. This sequence joins TRBV7-6 and TRBJ2-1, with no clear D. From germline, CDR1 is SGHVS and CDR2 FNYEAQ. This CDR3 has 11 amino acids. This CDR3 reads CVSSDSNEQFF. The CDR3 DNA reads TGTGTCAGCAGCGACTCTAATGAGCAGTTCTTC.

This clonotype appeared a few times. This chain joins TRBV29-1 and TRBJ1-2; 10 nucleotides match TRBD1. From germline, CDR1 is SQVTM and CDR2 ANQGSEA. The CDR3 extends over 15 amino acids. Trimming took 2 bases from V and 8 from J; bases not matched to a gene: 11. The DNA of the CDR3 is TGCAGCGTTGAAAGGGGGCTGACAGGGGGCGGAGGCTACACCTTC. As protein: CSVERGLTGGGGYTF. Drawing the rest from reference TRBV29-1 and TRBJ1-2, the complete variable domain is SAVISQKPSRDICQRGTSLTIQCQVDSQVTMMFWYRQQPGQSLTLIATANQGSEATYESGFVIDKFPISRPNLTFSTLTVSNMSPEDSSIYLCSVERGLTGGGGYTFGSGTRLTVV.

This clonotype has at least ten counts. The genes are TRBV5-6 and TRBJ2-4, with TRBD1 matching 9 bases. The J segment lost 1 base and the V segment lost 2 bases, leaving 4 bases of the junction unmatched. Germline V gene sequence: CDR1 SGHDT, CDR2 YYEEEE. This CDR3 has 16 residues. CDR3 sequence: CASSFRGQGAKNIQYF. The CDR3, as DNA: TGTGCCAGCAGCTTTAGGGGACAGGGTGCCAAAAACATTCAGTACTTC.

This clonotype showed up many times. The chain joins TRBV28 to TRBJ2-7; perhaps D is TRBD1 or TRBD2 (5 bases each). The CDR3 is 14 amino acids. V lost 5 bases and J lost 0, with 11 bases in between. In germline, CDR1 is MDHEN, CDR2 SYDVKM. The CDR3 spells CASSAPGSSYEQYF. The CDR3 DNA is TGTGCCAGCAGTGCCCCAGGGAGCTCCTACGAGCAGTACTTC. Based on the CDR3 plus reference TRBV28 and TRBJ2-7, the full variable domain is DVKVTQSSRYLVKRTGEKVFLECVQDMDHENMFWYRQDPGLGLRLIYFSYDVKMKEKGDIPEGYSVSREKKERFSLILESASTNQTSMYLCASSAPGSSYEQYFGPGTRLTVT.

This clonotype was seen a few times. The J gene is TRBJ2-7, the V gene TRBV19; D gene uncertain. The V gene's germline CDR1 is LNHDA and CDR2 SQIVND (reference sequence). This CDR3 comprises 13 residues. The germline V and J ends were trimmed by 1 base and 3 bases, with 7 bases remaining between them. The CDR3 spells CASSIGGVYEQYF. The DNA of the CDR3 is TGTGCCAGTAGTATAGGTGGCGTCTACGAGCAGTACTTC.

At least ten counts were recorded for this clonotype. This chain uses TRBV12-3 or TRBV12-4 with TRBJ1-2, with D possibly matching TRBD1 (6 bases). The length of the CDR3 is 14 residues. V was trimmed by 3 bases and J by 1 base, leaving 9 bases between them. CDR3 DNA: TGTGCCAGCAGTTTGGGACACCTTAACTATGGCTACACCTTC. Encoded protein: CASSLGHLNYGYTF.

This rearrangement joins TRBV7-2 to TRBJ1-2, with TRBD1 matching over 9 bases. Germline CDR1 is SGHTA and CDR2 is FQGNSA. The length of the CDR3 is 15 residues. V shed 4 bases, J shed 4 bases, and the junction held 7 bases outside the gene matches. CDR3 DNA sequence: TGTGCCAGCAGCTCGCAAGGGACAGGGACCTATGGCTACACCTTC. Protein: CASSSQGTGTYGYTF.

Note on this clonotype: Its ends do not fully match the called genes, so a read error is possible. This rearrangement joins TRBV20-1 to TRBJ1-1; D uncertain. This CDR3 has 12 residues. Germline values: CDR1 DFQATT, CDR2 SNEGSKA (reference sequence). The CDR3 here is CSARDHNSEAFF. The CDR3 DNA reads as TGCAGTGCTAGAGATCACAACAGTGAAGCTTTCTTT.

This clonotype has at least ten counts. The rearrangement links TRBV5-1 to TRBJ1-1, with 7 bases that match TRBD1. The junction had 4 bases not matched to a gene; V was cut back by 3 bases and J by 5 bases. In germline, CDR1 is SGHRS, CDR2 YFSETQ. This CDR3 region has 13 residues. The CDR3 sequence: CASSYNRGTEAFF. The CDR3 coding sequence is TGCGCCAGCAGCTATAACAGGGGAACTGAAGCTTTCTTT.

V is TRBV6-5 and J is TRBJ2-1, with 10 nucleotides matching TRBD2. The CDR3 has 19 residues. Looked up from germline, CDR1 is MNHEY and CDR2 is SVGAGI. Losses at the gene ends were 2 bases for V and 1 base for J; bases not matched to a gene: 11. The CDR3 protein is CASSYGASGGGNSYNEQFF. CDR3 in DNA: TGTGCCAGCAGTTACGGTGCCAGCGGGGGGGGAAATTCCTACAATGAGCAGTTCTTC.

This clonotype was seen a single time. Since a much larger clone is just one base distant, this may be a read error. The chain employs TRBV12-3 or TRBV12-4 and TRBJ1-5; D not certain. This CDR3 has 13 amino acids. The CDR3, as DNA: TGTGACAGCAAAAAATCGGCGAATCAGCCCCAGCATTTT. It codes for CDSKKSANQPQHF.

J is TRBJ1-2 and V is TRBV20-1; TRBD1 might be the D (5 bases). V lost 5 bases and J lost 4, with 17 bases in between. The CDR3 totals 14 residues. The germline V gene encodes CDR1 DFQATT and CDR2 SNEGSKA (reference sequence). The CDR3 DNA sequence: TGCAGTGCTTCCAAAGACAGCGTCGGCTATGGCTACACCTTC. Amino acid sequence: CSASKDSVGYGYTF.

This clonotype was detected only a few times. Mismatch with germline at one junction end may stem from a read error. This sequence joins TRBV6-2 or TRBV6-3 and TRBJ2-7, with a possible D match to TRBD1 (6 bases). CDR1 and CDR2 from the germline V gene are MNHEY and SVGEGT. The CDR3 has 23 residues. In DNA form, the CDR3 reads TGTGCCAGCAGTCCTCACCGCCCCTTCGTCAACGGACAGAACCACAAGCTCTTCTACGAGCTGTACTTC. Encoded protein: CASSPHRPFVNGQNHKLFYELYF.

There are a few counts of this clonotype. In nucleotides, the CDR3 is TGCAGTGCGGACGGACATGGAGAGACCCAGTACTTC. The encoded protein is CSADGHGETQYF. The chain combines TRBV20-1 with TRBJ2-5; weak D call: TRBD1 (5 bases). The CDR3 length is 12 residues. The V gene lost 6 bases and the J gene lost 4 bases, with 12 bases spanning the gap. Germline loops: CDR1 DFQATT, CDR2 SNEGSKA (reference sequence).

This clonotype was picked up many times. The chain is built from TRBV25-1 and TRBJ2-5; D ambiguous. Per germline, CDR1 MGHDK and CDR2 SYGVNS. This CDR3 has 14 residues. Trimming took 1 base from V and 2 from J, leaving 8 bases between them. CDR3 sequence reads: CASSEFVSQETQYF. The CDR3 region has the DNA TGTGCCAGCAGTGAATTTGTCAGTCAAGAGACCCAGTACTTC.

This clonotype has ten or more counts. This chain connects TRBV2 to TRBJ2-7, with D unclear. Germline CDR1 and CDR2: SNHLY and FYNNEI. This CDR3 region has 11 residues. V gave up 10 bases and J gave up 3 bases, with 10 bases separating them. The chain's CDR3 is CAIVDGYEQYF. Here the CDR3 DNA reads TGTGCCATCGTTGACGGCTACGAGCAGTACTTC.

In regard to this clonotype: It may be a read error: a sequence one base away is much more abundant. This sequence joins TRBV3-1 and TRBJ2-5; weak D call: TRBD2 (5 bases). From germline, CDR1 is LGHDT and CDR2 YNNKEL (reference sequence). Trimming shortened V by 1 base and J by 9 bases, and 15 bases separated the two germline ends. The CDR3 has 14 residues. CDR3 sequence reads: CASSQVAGLEAQYF. DNA for the CDR3: TGTGCCAGCAGCCAAGTGGCTGGGCTGGAGGCCCAGTACTTC.

This clonotype was picked up many times. For the CDR3, the DNA is TGTGCCAGCAGCGTAGCTACGACGGGTTACGAGCAGTACTTC. It is translated as CASSVATTGYEQYF. The V gene is TRBV9, the J gene TRBJ2-7; unclear D gene. Germline-derived CDR1 and CDR2 are SGDLS and YYNGEE. This CDR3 region has 14 residues. V lost 0 bases to trimming and J lost 4 bases, with 11 bases between them.